This T cell receptor (beta chain) is from a study of blood T cells in healthy people across ages (dated by TCRdb to the mid-2010s). In terms of the full investigation: Template switching captured roughly one uniquely barcoded TCR beta cDNA molecule per two T cells in model experiments. Using deep sequencing normalized with unique cDNA molecular identifiers, the study measured how TCR beta repertoire diversity changes with age. Donors were grouped into four age groups: young (average 16 years), middle-aged (less than 40), aged (over 55) and long-lived (about 82). To avoid experimental bias, donors of different ages were spread randomly across the sequencing lanes. Using the same blood draw, the study looked at two additional independent replicas of 1 million unique cDNA reads for two donors, one aged 18 to 29 and the other aged 80 or older. Results the study describes overall, beyond this receptor: There was a strong correlation between observed TCR beta diversity and the percentage of naive T cells measured by flow cytometry. Estimates of total diversity based on one million sequenced T cells were considered lower bounds and underestimates. As age increased, observed TCR beta diversity per million T cells dropped in a roughly linear way, and a significant reduction was already evident by age about 36. Compared with the aged group, the long-lived group had more naive CD4+ T cells, fewer expanded clones and increased TCR diversity, a pattern suggesting age selection. Because the CMV infection status of the donors was unknown, age-related changes in expanded clonotypes may potentially have been confounded. Since profiling was done on bulk unsorted PBMCs, naive and antigen-experienced compartments could not be conclusively compared.

Donors were about 36 systemically healthy Caucasian individuals from Russia aged roughly 6 to 90 years. Each donor gave about 9.7 milliliters of peripheral blood, drawn into EDTA-treated Vacutainer tubes. PBMCs were isolated by Ficoll-Paque density-gradient centrifugation, with at least 6 million obtained per sample. Trizol reagent was used to extract total RNA from the PBMCs, yielding at least 6 micrograms per sample. For every donor, an aliquot of PBMCs went through flow cytometry to measure the percentages of naive CD45RAhigh/CD27high T cells. The library was prepared using 5' RACE. Sequencing used an Illumina HiSeq 2500. A second about 7 to 11 cycle PCR used a sample-barcoded 5' primer and a J-beta primer mix. A unique molecular identifier was introduced onto each TCR beta cDNA molecule by a template-switch 5' adaptor carrying 12 random nucleotides. Each sample yielded at least 3 million CDR3-containing paired-end reads. All of the RNA was converted into first-strand cDNA using the Mint cDNA synthesis kit, with a TRBC-specific oligonucleotide serving as the primer. Following uracil-DNA glycosylase treatment, a first 18-cycle PCR with universal primers M1SS and BC2_uni_R was performed on all cDNA. From the authors' description of their analysis: For normalization, 1 million high-quality reads were randomly selected from each sample, with every read carrying a distinct molecular identifier. Instead of being binned into consensus sequences, reads that shared molecular identifiers were thrown out. MiTCR, with a Q25 quality threshold and the strictest error-elimination algorithm, was used for CDR3 identification, clonotype clustering and error correction. Lower-bound total TCR beta diversity was estimated with a nonparametric unseen species model using Euler transformation. TCRdb reanalyzed the raw reads on its own, using fastp at Q25 for trimming and MiXCR for clone calling, and kept in-frame beta chains. One record per CDR3 amino acid sequence lists the most common genes and DNA. The V and J calls and clone size come from TCRdb's table, not from the authors' own analysis. The sample yields about 1.8 million distinct CDR3 sequences; roughly 50% were counted once. The ten most abundant clones make up 2.1% of the sample.

The CDR3 has 14 amino acids, counting the end cysteine and phenylalanine. This entry keeps only the CDR3 DNA: 42 bases, framed from base 1. The germline V end is reduced by 7 bases and the J end by 4 bases; junction bases left unmatched: 11. According to the germline V gene, CDR1 reads SQVTM and CDR2 reads ANQGSEA. Comments on this clonotype: The target of this receptor is not known. Within one base of it there is no much larger clone, and no base qualities were kept.

Sequences were obtained from blood. The source is a woman aged 40 to 49 in good health. The sequence is built from TRBV29-1 and TRBJ1-1, and TRBD1 matches 8 of the central bases. The CDR3 amino acid sequence is: CSALRTGSITEAFF. The nucleotides read TGCAGCGCCCTTAGGACAGGGTCGATCACTGAAGCTTTCTTT.